These 9 T cell receptor beta chains originate from one sample sequenced in a study of vaccination and CD4 T cells after COVID-19 (dated by TCRdb to 2022 to 2024). The treatment or condition label corresponds to: approximately nine-day PBMC culture with coronavirus spike peptide pools or control peptides (ViraFEST assay). The antigens these receptors bind are not known. Libraries were made using PCR. The listed sequencing device is Illumina iSeq 100. DNA from cultured CD4+ T cells was subjected to TCR sequencing with the Oncomine TCR Beta short-read assay at the Johns Hopkins FTIC core. TCRdb reworked the public reads: Q25 trimming with fastp, MiXCR clone assembly, productive beta chains retained. Rows are combined by CDR3 protein, so each entry shows the most common genes and DNA. The sample contains 11,000 or so distinct CDR3 sequences, 60% to 75% of them found a single time. The ten largest clonotypes hold over 10% of the sample.

The sequenced sample was CD4+ T cells from blood, cultured in vitro. The receptors were sampled from a human donor who had recovered from COVID-19.

J is TRBJ2-3 and V is TRBV25-1; D is unresolved. Trimming shortened V by 3 bases and J by 0 bases, and 7 bases separated the two germline ends. Per the germline V gene, CDR1 is MGHDK and CDR2 is SYGVNS. This CDR3 has 14 residues. DNA for the CDR3: TGTGCCAGCAGTGATTCTCCCAGCACAGATACGCAGTATTTT. This gives the protein CASSDSPSTDTQYF.

This rearrangement joins TRBV5-4 to TRBJ2-1; D perhaps matches TRBD2 (6 bases). V was shortened by 1 base and J by 0 bases, with 17 bases between the two germline ends. CDR1 is SGHNT, CDR2 YYREEE, per germline (reference sequence). The CDR3 has 18 amino acids. The CDR3 region has the DNA TGTGCCAGCAGCTTGATGGTTGTGAGTAGCGGCTCCTACAATGAGCAGTTCTTC. As protein: CASSLMVVSSGSYNEQFF. Full variable domain (missing parts from reference TRBV5-4 and TRBJ2-1): ETGVTQSPTHLIKTRGQQVTLRCSSQSGHNTVSWYQQALGQGPQFIFQYYREEENGRGNFPPRFSGLQFPNYSSELNVNALELDDSALYLCASSLMVVSSGSYNEQFFGPGTRLTVL.

V gene TRBV20-1 combines with J gene TRBJ2-5; 12 nucleotides match TRBD2. The J segment lost 5 bases and the V segment lost 4 bases, leaving 8 bases of the junction unmatched. The CDR3 covers 15 residues. The V gene's germline CDR1 is DFQATT and CDR2 SNEGSKA (reference sequence). CDR3 DNA: TGCAGTGCTATCTCACGACTAGCGGGAGTTGAGACCCAGTACTTC. Translated: CSAISRLAGVETQYF.

The V and J genes are TRBV6-1 and TRBJ2-2; a possible D gene is TRBD2 (5 bases). This CDR3 spans 16 amino acids. CDR1 is MNHNS, CDR2 SASEGT, per germline. Between the trimmed V and J ends, which lost 0 bases and 6 bases, there was a span of 14 bases. The CDR3 coding sequence is TGTGCCAGCAGTGAAGCGCGAGTAAGCGGTCCCGGGGAGCTGTTTTTT. This gives the protein CASSEARVSGPGELFF.

This clonotype was detected only a few times. V gene TRBV7-9 combines with J gene TRBJ1-1; D is unclear. V was trimmed by 5 bases and J by 0 bases, leaving 4 bases between them. In germline, CDR1 is SEHNR, CDR2 FQNEAQ (reference sequence). This CDR3 comprises 12 residues. In DNA form, the CDR3 reads TGTGCCAGCAGCCCCCTGAACACTGAAGCTTTCTTT. Translation gives CASSPLNTEAFF.

This clonotype was seen a single time. The rearrangement uses TRBV7-2 and TRBJ2-7; 8 bases agree with TRBD2. The CDR3 spans 15 residues. Germline CDR1 reads SGHTA; CDR2 reads FQGNSA. The junction had 4 bases not matched to a gene; V was cut back by 1 base and J by 2 bases. The CDR3 loop is CASSLEVAGTYEQYF. For the CDR3, the DNA is TGTGCCAGCAGCTTAGAGGTAGCGGGGACCTACGAGCAGTACTTC.

This clonotype was recorded a few times. V usage is TRBV20-1 and J usage is TRBJ2-3; the match to TRBD1 covers 8 bases. V shed 3 bases, J shed 7 bases, and the junction held 9 bases outside the gene matches. The CDR3 runs to 14 residues. Germline values: CDR1 DFQATT, CDR2 SNEGSKA (reference sequence). This CDR3 is CSASGQGEDYTQYF. The CDR3, as DNA: TGCAGTGCTAGCGGACAGGGTGAGGATTATACGCAGTATTTT.

The chain employs TRBV5-1 and TRBJ1-1; no definite D call. V lost 7 bases, J lost 3 bases, and 19 bases lay in between. The V gene's germline CDR1 is SGHRS and CDR2 YFSETQ. The length of the CDR3 is 15 residues. The CDR3 DNA reads as TGCGCCAGCTCCGAGCCCCTATCAGCCTACACTGAAGCTTTCTTT. Its translation: CASSEPLSAYTEAFF.

This chain joins TRBV5-4 and TRBJ2-3; 7 bases are shared with TRBD1. This CDR3 has 15 amino acids. After removal of 4 bases from V and 4 bases from J, the junction contained 9 bases not matched to a gene. CDR1 is SGHNT, CDR2 YYREEE, per germline (reference sequence). The CDR3 DNA reads TGTGCCAGCAGCCCATTAGACAGGGTGGCAGATACGCAGTATTTT. Its protein product is CASSPLDRVADTQYF.